These T cell receptor beta chains were read from a single sample in a study of blood T cell repertoires in COVID-19. Clones were read by immunoSEQ multiplex PCR, and TCRdb kept only the in-frame ones, dropping some. The profile shows 26,000 or so clones, about 90% of them singletons. Specimen: peripheral blood. The receptors here all came from a man aged 60 to 75 with active COVID-19. The CDR3 runs from the conserved cysteine through the conserved F or W. Fields, in order: clone size, J gene, D gene, V gene, CDR3 protein, CDR3 DNA. D genes are given only for firm matches. Clone size is shown for a subset of rows, as once, few, many or a class of expanded clone.

.,TRBJ1-1,TRBD1,TRBV11-2,CASSLGAGGFTEAFF,TGTGCCAGCAGCTTAGGGGCAGGGGGCTTCACTGAAGCTTTCTTT
.,TRBJ1-3,.,TRBV5-1,CASSLADGTGNTIYF,TGCGCCAGCAGCTTGGCCGACGGGACTGGAAACACCATATATTTT
once,TRBJ1-2,TRBD1,TRBV15,CATSRGGIDRELFGYTF,TGTGCCACCAGCAGAGGGGGCATCGACAGGGAGCTTTTTGGCTACACCTTC
once,TRBJ2-7,.,TRBV27,CASSFSQGQYEQYF,TGTGCCAGCAGTTTTTCTCAGGGGCAATACGAGCAGTACTTC
once,TRBJ2-3,TRBD1,TRBV10-1,CASSDWTGSTDTQYF,TGCGCCAGCAGTGACTGGACAGGGAGCACAGATACGCAGTATTTT
.,TRBJ1-1,.,TRBV3-1/TRBV3-2,CASRLEGGRTEAFF,TGTGCCAGCAGGCTGGAGGGGGGGAGAACTGAAGCTTTCTTT
.,TRBJ2-1,TRBD1,TRBV6-5,CASSPHRDRGNEQFF,TGTGCCAGCAGTCCCCACCGGGACAGGGGCAATGAGCAGTTCTTC
.,TRBJ2-7,.,TRBV28,CASSYPRGGEAYEQYF,TGTGCCAGCAGTTACCCTAGGGGGGGCGAGGCCTACGAGCAGTACTTC
few,TRBJ1-2,.,TRBV30,CAWSVYRANYGYTF,TGTGCCTGGAGTGTATACAGAGCTAACTATGGCTACACCTTC
.,TRBJ1-4,.,TRBV15,CATSRRGSDEKLFF,TGTGCCACCAGCAGAAGAGGGTCGGATGAAAAACTGTTTTTT
.,TRBJ1-2,.,TRBV11-2,CASSLLGRQALYGYTF,TGTGCCAGCAGCCTCCTTGGGAGGCAGGCGCTATATGGCTACACCTTC
.,TRBJ2-1,TRBD1,TRBV6-5,CASYRQGAVGEQFF,TGTGCCAGCTACCGACAGGGGGCTGTTGGTGAGCAGTTCTTC
.,TRBJ1-2,.,TRBV27,CASSPGGIPQNNYGYTF,TGTGCCAGCAGTCCCGGGGGTATCCCCCAGAATAACTATGGCTACACCTTC
.,TRBJ2-2,.,TRBV29-1,CSVPAGRDAGELFF,TGCAGCGTCCCCGCGGGACGGGACGCCGGGGAGCTGTTTTTT
.,TRBJ1-1,TRBD1,TRBV10-3,CATRDRDRRGTEAFF,TGTGCCACTCGAGACAGGGATCGGCGAGGCACTGAAGCTTTCTTT
.,TRBJ2-5,TRBD2,TRBV4-1,CASSQPLAGVKETQYF,TGCGCCAGCAGCCAACCGCTAGCGGGGGTAAAAGAGACCCAGTACTTC
.,TRBJ2-1,.,TRBV9,CASSVGPSDYNEQFF,TGTGCCAGCAGCGTAGGGCCTAGCGACTACAATGAGCAGTTCTTC
.,TRBJ1-1,.,TRBV3-1/TRBV3-2,CASSKTGNTEAFF,TGTGCCAGCAGTAAGACAGGGAACACTGAAGCTTTCTTT
.,TRBJ2-3,.,TRBV6-5,CASASTGNTDTQYF,TGTGCCAGCGCGTCTACAGGGAACACAGATACGCAGTATTTT
.,TRBJ1-2,.,TRBV5-8,CASRFGGYGYTF,TGTGCCAGCAGGTTTGGGGGGTATGGCTACACCTTC
once,TRBJ2-1,TRBD1,TRBV24-1,CATGQGVTGEQFF,TGTGCCACCGGACAGGGGGTTACCGGTGAGCAGTTCTTC
.,TRBJ1-3,TRBD1,TRBV9,CASSESGTVTNTIYF,TGTGCCAGCAGCGAATCCGGGACAGTGACGAACACCATATATTTT
.,TRBJ1-1,.,TRBV20-1,CSANEGHLGGTEAFF,TGCAGTGCTAATGAGGGTCATCTTGGAGGTACTGAAGCTTTCTTT
.,TRBJ1-1,.,TRBV10-3,CAISVNPGGSDTEAFF,TGTGCCATCAGCGTAAACCCGGGGGGGAGCGACACTGAAGCTTTCTTT
.,TRBJ2-2,.,TRBV5-4,CASSQDSFWTGELFF,TGTGCCAGCAGCCAGGACTCCTTTTGGACCGGGGAGCTGTTTTTT
.,TRBJ2-5,.,TRBV19,CASAKTIIYQETQYF,TGTGCCAGCGCTAAGACTATTATATACCAAGAGACCCAGTACTTC
.,TRBJ2-5,TRBD2,TRBV5-1,CASLWDRGGRETQYF,TGCGCCAGCCTTTGGGACCGGGGGGGCCGGGAGACCCAGTACTTC
.,TRBJ2-1,.,TRBV19,CASSIATGPNEQFF,TGTGCCAGTAGTATAGCAACAGGACCCAATGAGCAGTTCTTC
.,TRBJ2-1,TRBD1,TRBV19,CASAPVGQGHYNEQFF,TGTGCCAGCGCCCCGGTGGGACAGGGACACTACAATGAGCAGTTCTTC
.,TRBJ1-6,.,TRBV7-2,CASSPTHHLNSPLHF,TGTGCCAGCAGCCCTACTCATCACCTCAACTCACCCCTCCACTTT
.,TRBJ1-2,.,TRBV4-1,CASSQEGRLNYGYTF,TGCGCCAGCAGCCAAGAGGGTCGACTCAACTATGGCTACACCTTC
.,TRBJ2-3,TRBD1,TRBV30,CAWSSGTASLGGTQYF,TGTGCCTGGAGTTCCGGGACAGCCTCTTTAGGCGGTACGCAGTATTTT
.,TRBJ2-1,TRBD2,TRBV7-3,CASSLAAGEYNEQFF,TGTGCCAGCAGCTTAGCAGCGGGGGAGTACAATGAGCAGTTCTTC
.,TRBJ1-6,.,TRBV3-1/TRBV3-2,CASSQDRGNNSPLHF,TGTGCCAGCAGCCAAGACAGGGGTAATAATTCACCCCTCCACTTT
.,TRBJ2-2,TRBD1,TRBV5-1,CASSFTGGDTGELFF,TGCGCCAGCAGCTTTACAGGGGGCGACACCGGGGAGCTGTTTTTT
once,TRBJ2-2,.,TRBV7-9,CASSFHLAGTGELFF,TGTGCCAGCAGCTTTCATCTGGCAGGTACCGGGGAGCTGTTTTTT
once,TRBJ2-7,.,TRBV6-2/TRBV6-3,CASSYGGAVYEQYF,TGTGCCAGCAGTTACGGTGGGGCCGTTTACGAGCAGTACTTC
.,TRBJ2-5,.,TRBV7-3,CASSFGGRQETQYF,TGTGCCAGCAGCTTTGGAGGACGGCAAGAGACCCAGTACTTC